Listed below are T cell receptor beta chains from one sample, sequenced in a study of T cell repertoires in cytomegalovirus infection. Their specific antigens are unknown. TCRdb reprocessed the reads via MiXCR and lists one record per CDR3 protein. The table lists a few hundred thousand distinct CDR3 sequences, approximately 40% of them singletons. Sequencing was performed on cultured PBMCs, taken from culture after CMV antigen stimulation. The source is a human donor in good health (CMV status not recorded). Some clones in this sample may be carry-over from other donors' samples. Each CDR3 is given with its conserved first and last residue. A D gene is named only where the DNA matches it firmly. Clone size is stated in some rows and not others, as once, few, many or a class when expanded.

size,V,D,J,DNA,CDR3
-,TRBV6-1,TRBD2,TRBJ2-1,TGTGCCAGCAGATACGTCCTAGCGGGGGGCACGGTCTTC,CASRYVLAGGTVF
-,TRBV12-3/TRBV12-4,-,TRBJ2-7,TGTGCCAGCAGTTTAGAGCCCCTGGGAATTTACGAGCAGTACTTC,CASSLEPLGIYEQYF
-,TRBV7-6,-,TRBJ2-1,TGTGCCAGCAGCTTAGTCCCGTGGAGTAGCTACAATGAGCAGTTCTTC,CASSLVPWSSYNEQFF
-,TRBV6-6,-,TRBJ2-3,TGTGCCAGCAGAGAGTCAGGGAATACGCAGTATTTT,CASRESGNTQYF
-,TRBV4-3,-,TRBJ1-1,TGCGCCAGCAGCCATTCGGACAGTATGAACACTGAAGCTTTCTTT,CASSHSDSMNTEAFF
-,TRBV7-8,-,TRBJ1-5,TGTGCCAGCAGCTTAGCATCTGGGCAGTTTAATCAGCCCCAGCATTTT,CASSLASGQFNQPQHF
few,TRBV12-3/TRBV12-4,-,TRBJ2-7,TGTGCCAGCCTTCAAGGGGGAAACTACGAGCAGTACTTC,CASLQGGNYEQYF
-,TRBV6-1,-,TRBJ2-4,TGTGCCAGCAGGGGAGGAGGGGCGTACTTC,CASRGGGAYF
-,TRBV5-4,TRBD1,TRBJ2-1,TGTGCCAGCAGCCCCCTAGGGACAGGGGCCTATTCTGAGCAGTTCTTC,CASSPLGTGAYSEQFF
-,TRBV19,TRBD1,TRBJ2-7,TGTGCCAGTAGACGTTATGGTGGACAGGGTGGAACGGGAGAGCAGTACTTC,CASRRYGGQGGTGEQYF
few,TRBV7-2,TRBD1,TRBJ2-5,TGTGCCAGCAGCTCTACTATGTCCCGGGACAGGGTTCGGCAAGAGACCCAGTACTTC,CASSSTMSRDRVRQETQYF
-,TRBV5-4,-,TRBJ2-2,TGTGCCAGCAGCTCGCGCGGGATAACCACGAACACCGGGGAGCTGTTTTTT,CASSSRGITTNTGELFF
-,TRBV2,-,TRBJ1-1,TGTGCCAGCACCATGGGACGGGGGCACACTGAAGCTTTCTTT,CASTMGRGHTEAFF
-,TRBV20-1,-,TRBJ2-1,TGCAGTGCTAGAGATCCATCCTACAATGAGCAGTTCTTC,CSARDPSYNEQFF
few,TRBV28,-,TRBJ2-1,TGTGCCAGCGGGGGAAGACAACTGCTCAATGAGCAGTTCTTC,CASGGRQLLNEQFF
-,TRBV11-2,-,TRBJ1-4,TGTGCCAGCAGCTTAGTAACCAGGGTACCCTATGAAAAACTGTTTTTT,CASSLVTRVPYEKLFF
few,TRBV27,-,TRBJ1-5,TGTGCCAGCAGTTCAACTCCAGGGATGAGCAATCAGCCCCAGCATTTT,CASSSTPGMSNQPQHF
-,TRBV7-4,TRBD1,TRBJ1-3,TGTGCCAGCAGATCGGGACAGGGCATTTTGGCTGGAAACACCATATATTTT,CASRSGQGILAGNTIYF
-,TRBV7-9,-,TRBJ2-1,TGTGCCAGCAGCTTAGACCTAGTCCCCCTCAATGAGCAGTTCTTC,CASSLDLVPLNEQFF
once,TRBV24-1,-,TRBJ2-1,TGTGCCACCAGTGACACAAGGTCGATGGGCTACAATGAGCAGTTCTTC,CATSDTRSMGYNEQFF
-,TRBV10-3,-,TRBJ2-3,TGTGCCATCAGTGCTGAGACAGATACGCAGTATTTT,CAISAETDTQYF
-,TRBV2,-,TRBJ1-2,TGTGCCAGCAGTGTCCTAACAGGGTGGGAATATGGCTACACCTTC,CASSVLTGWEYGYTF
-,TRBV7-8,-,TRBJ2-1,TGTGCCAGCAGCTTAAGTCCCCGGGTCACTAGTCGAGCAAATGAGCAGTTCTTC,CASSLSPRVTSRANEQFF
-,TRBV12-3/TRBV12-4,-,TRBJ1-1,TGTGCCAGCAGTTTACACGACCGCGGGAACACTGAAGCTTTCTTT,CASSLHDRGNTEAFF
-,TRBV7-1,-,TRBJ2-7,TGTGCCAGCAACGCGGGGAGGGGGGGCCAGTACTTC,CASNAGRGGQYF
few,TRBV7-7,-,TRBJ2-3,TGTGCCAGCAGCCCTACCGGGACCCGTGCGGATACGCAGTATTTT,CASSPTGTRADTQYF
-,TRBV7-8,-,TRBJ1-6,TGTGCCAGCAGCAATCTGAACAGGGATAATTCACCCCTCCACTTT,CASSNLNRDNSPLHF
-,TRBV19,-,TRBJ2-7,TGTGCCAGTAGTAAAGGGGGGACTGGCGGGAGTTACGAGCAGTACTTC,CASSKGGTGGSYEQYF
many,TRBV7-2,-,TRBJ2-2,TGTGCCAGCAGCACAGCGAACACCGGGGAGCTGTTTTTT,CASSTANTGELFF
once,TRBV5-4,TRBD1,TRBJ1-4,TGTGCCAGCAGTCCTCCTCCGGGACAGGGGGATGAAAAACTGTTTTTT,CASSPPPGQGDEKLFF
-,TRBV12-3/TRBV12-4,TRBD2,TRBJ2-2,TGTGCCAGCAGTTTTACGGGAGGGCGGGGCGGGGAGCTGTTTTTT,CASSFTGGRGGELFF
few,TRBV7-2,-,TRBJ2-2,TGTGCCAGCAGCTTCCGGACTACAAACACCGGGGAGCTGTTTTTT,CASSFRTTNTGELFF
-,TRBV30,-,TRBJ2-2,TGTGCCTGGAGTGTCCTGGGACCAAATTACGGGGAGCTGTTTTTT,CAWSVLGPNYGELFF
few,TRBV11-2,-,TRBJ2-1,TGTGCCAGCAGCCGTATCGGGACCCACAATGAGCAGTTCTTC,CASSRIGTHNEQFF
-,TRBV18,-,TRBJ1-2,TGTGCCAGCTCCCCCCTCGAGAGGGCCGGCTACACCTTC,CASSPLERAGYTF
few,TRBV2,TRBD1,TRBJ2-2,TGTGCCAGCAGTGAGGAGACAGGGAAAGTGATTTTT,CASSEETGKVIF
few,TRBV19,TRBD2,TRBJ2-3,TGTGCCAGTAGTCCCTCCCCACTAGCGGGGGGTCGCACAGATACGCAGTATTTT,CASSPSPLAGGRTDTQYF
-,TRBV28,-,TRBJ1-4,TGTGCCAGCAGTGAGATACAGGGTGAAAAACTGTTTTTT,CASSEIQGEKLFF
-,TRBV28,-,TRBJ2-3,TGTGCCAGCATGAGGCGGGGGCCCAAGGATGCGCAGTATTTT,CASMRRGPKDAQYF
few,TRBV7-2,-,TRBJ2-3,TGTGCCAGCAGCGAGACCGGGATCGTAGATACGCAGTATTTT,CASSETGIVDTQYF
few,TRBV7-2,TRBD2,TRBJ2-1,TGTGCCAGCAGCAATTACGGGGCGGGAGGGGCCAATGAGCAGTTCTTC,CASSNYGAGGANEQFF
-,TRBV11-2,-,TRBJ1-3,TGTGCCAGCAGCTTAGGCCGGGCCGTCTCTGGAAACACCATATATTTT,CASSLGRAVSGNTIYF
-,TRBV20-1,TRBD2,TRBJ2-3,TGCAGTGCTAGTGATTATAGCGGGGGGACAGATACGCAGTATTTT,CSASDYSGGTDTQYF
few,TRBV10-2,TRBD1,TRBJ1-1,TGCGCCAGCGGGACAGGGGGCACTGAAGCTTTCTTT,CASGTGGTEAFF
few,TRBV12-3/TRBV12-4,TRBD2,TRBJ2-3,TGTGCCAGCCGAGGGAGGCTAGCGGGGGGCCCTGGCACAGATACGCAGTATTTT,CASRGRLAGGPGTDTQYF
few,TRBV28,-,TRBJ2-7,TGTGCCAGCAGAGGCGCGAGTAGCGGAGCCACCTACGAGCAGTACTTC,CASRGASSGATYEQYF
-,TRBV6-5,-,TRBJ2-1,TGTGCCAGCAGTACCCCGGGACCACACAATGAGCAGTTCTTC,CASSTPGPHNEQFF
-,TRBV10-3,-,TRBJ2-7,TGTGCCATCGGGGTCGCGACCTCCGGCTACGAGCAGTACTTC,CAIGVATSGYEQYF
-,TRBV10-3,-,TRBJ1-1,TGTGCCATCAGTGTAGGACAGAACACTGAAGCTTTCTTT,CAISVGQNTEAFF
-,TRBV19,-,TRBJ1-2,TGTGCCAGTAGTACTTGGGACATCCGAGGTCATGGCTACACCTTC,CASSTWDIRGHGYTF
-,TRBV6-1,-,TRBJ1-1,TGTGCCAGCAGTGAAAGAAGTATCTGGGGTACCGCTGAAGCTTTCTTT,CASSERSIWGTAEAFF
-,TRBV7-6,-,TRBJ1-4,TGTGCCAGCAGCTTAGAAGGTTTTGATGAAAAACTGTTTTTT,CASSLEGFDEKLFF